A selection of T cell receptor beta chains follows, all from one sample in a study of cytomegalovirus exposure and HLA in healthy donors. The assay was immunoSEQ multiplex PCR, and TCRdb's table has in-frame clones only and misses some. This sample has 130,000 to 150,000 clones, with about 80% found just once. Sequencing was done on a sample of PBMCs. The receptor source for this set is a woman in her 30s in good health and CMV-seronegative. Each CDR3 is given with its conserved first and last residue. The order of the fields is clone size, V gene, J gene, D gene, CDR3 protein, CDR3 DNA. The D gene is left open where the match is weak. Some rows mark clone size as missing; the rest say once, few, many or name a class of expanded clone.

clone_size: few; v_call: TRBV4-3; j_call: TRBJ2-5; d_call: NA; cdr3_aa: CASSQSFRSQTQYF; cdr3_nt: TGCGCCAGCAGCCAATCATTTAGGAGCCAGACCCAGTACTTC
clone_size: NA; v_call: TRBV28; j_call: TRBJ2-1; d_call: NA; cdr3_aa: CASRIPGLANNEQFF; cdr3_nt: TGTGCCAGCAGGATTCCGGGACTGGCCAACAATGAGCAGTTCTTC
clone_size: NA; v_call: TRBV5-1; j_call: TRBJ2-1; d_call: TRBD2; cdr3_aa: CASSLGLAGFNEQFF; cdr3_nt: TGCGCCAGCAGCTTGGGGCTAGCGGGGTTCAATGAGCAGTTCTTC
clone_size: NA; v_call: TRBV6-5; j_call: TRBJ1-2; d_call: NA; cdr3_aa: CASSPGNYGYTF; cdr3_nt: TGTGCCAGCAGTCCGGGGAACTATGGCTACACCTTC
clone_size: NA; v_call: TRBV5-1; j_call: TRBJ2-7; d_call: TRBD2; cdr3_aa: CASTPLAGNEQYF; cdr3_nt: TGCGCCAGCACCCCACTAGCGGGGAACGAGCAGTACTTC
clone_size: once; v_call: TRBV10-3; j_call: TRBJ1-1; d_call: NA; cdr3_aa: CAISDTGKNTEAFF; cdr3_nt: TGTGCCATCAGTGACACAGGGAAGAACACTGAAGCTTTCTTT
clone_size: NA; v_call: TRBV27; j_call: TRBJ1-4; d_call: NA; cdr3_aa: CASSFAKNEKLFF; cdr3_nt: TGTGCCAGCAGTTTTGCTAAGAATGAAAAACTGTTTTTT
clone_size: NA; v_call: TRBV6-1; j_call: TRBJ1-1; d_call: NA; cdr3_aa: CASSVGAMNTEAFF; cdr3_nt: TGTGCCAGCAGTGTTGGGGCCATGAACACTGAAGCTTTCTTT
clone_size: NA; v_call: TRBV7-2; j_call: TRBJ2-1; d_call: TRBD1; cdr3_aa: CASNNDRDNEQFF; cdr3_nt: TGTGCCAGCAACAACGACAGGGACAATGAGCAGTTCTTC
clone_size: NA; v_call: TRBV27; j_call: TRBJ1-5; d_call: NA; cdr3_aa: CASSLNRDSNQPQHF; cdr3_nt: TGTGCCAGCAGTTTAAACAGGGATAGCAATCAGCCCCAGCATTTT
clone_size: NA; v_call: TRBV6-5; j_call: TRBJ2-3; d_call: NA; cdr3_aa: CASSRLSSTDTQYF; cdr3_nt: TGTGCCAGCAGCAGACTTTCTAGCACAGATACGCAGTATTTT
clone_size: NA; v_call: TRBV5-1; j_call: TRBJ2-7; d_call: NA; cdr3_aa: CASSSRLFDEQYF; cdr3_nt: TGCGCCAGCAGCTCGAGACTTTTCGACGAGCAGTACTTC
clone_size: NA; v_call: TRBV2; j_call: TRBJ2-1; d_call: TRBD2; cdr3_aa: CASGARLAGGNEQFF; cdr3_nt: TGTGCCAGCGGCGCGCGGCTAGCGGGGGGAAATGAGCAGTTCTTC
clone_size: NA; v_call: TRBV11-2; j_call: TRBJ2-3; d_call: TRBD2; cdr3_aa: CASSAAGLASDTQYF; cdr3_nt: TGTGCCAGCTCTGCGGCGGGACTAGCATCAGATACGCAGTATTTT
clone_size: NA; v_call: TRBV7-8; j_call: TRBJ2-7; d_call: TRBD1; cdr3_aa: CASSLTDRGPSYEQYF; cdr3_nt: TGTGCCAGCAGCCTAACGGACAGGGGCCCCTCCTACGAGCAGTACTTC
clone_size: few; v_call: TRBV30; j_call: TRBJ1-2; d_call: NA; cdr3_aa: CAWVVTGLPGGGYTF; cdr3_nt: TGTGCCTGGGTGGTGACAGGCCTGCCGGGGGGTGGCTACACCTTC
clone_size: NA; v_call: TRBV7-8; j_call: TRBJ2-2; d_call: NA; cdr3_aa: CASSLGETGELFF; cdr3_nt: TGTGCCAGCAGCTTAGGAGAAACCGGGGAGCTGTTTTTT
clone_size: NA; v_call: TRBV7-2; j_call: TRBJ2-5; d_call: TRBD2; cdr3_aa: CASSLGGGGARKETQYF; cdr3_nt: TGTGCCAGCAGCTTAGGTGGCGGGGGGGCAAGAAAAGAGACCCAGTACTTC
clone_size: NA; v_call: TRBV6-5; j_call: TRBJ1-2; d_call: TRBD1; cdr3_aa: CASSFLLVGQPVGYTF; cdr3_nt: TGTGCCAGCAGTTTCCTCCTTGTGGGACAGCCAGTCGGCTACACCTTC
clone_size: NA; v_call: TRBV7-6; j_call: TRBJ2-7; d_call: NA; cdr3_aa: CASSLFREDPYEQYF; cdr3_nt: TGTGCCAGCAGCTTATTCAGGGAGGATCCCTACGAGCAGTACTTC
clone_size: few; v_call: TRBV28; j_call: TRBJ1-1; d_call: NA; cdr3_aa: CASRRIGGAFF; cdr3_nt: TGTGCCAGCAGAAGAATAGGGGGAGCTTTCTTT
clone_size: once; v_call: TRBV27; j_call: TRBJ1-5; d_call: NA; cdr3_aa: CASSLAGRDQPQHF; cdr3_nt: TGTGCCAGCAGTTTGGCGGGTCGGGATCAGCCCCAGCATTTT
clone_size: NA; v_call: TRBV11-1; j_call: TRBJ2-1; d_call: TRBD2; cdr3_aa: CASSLFGEGGGVYNEQFF; cdr3_nt: TGTGCCAGCAGCTTATTCGGGGAAGGCGGGGGGGTTTACAATGAGCAGTTCTTC
clone_size: NA; v_call: TRBV5-5; j_call: TRBJ1-1; d_call: TRBD1; cdr3_aa: CASSLRQGWTEAFF; cdr3_nt: TGTGCCAGCAGCTTACGACAGGGGTGGACTGAAGCTTTCTTT
clone_size: NA; v_call: TRBV7-2; j_call: TRBJ1-2; d_call: NA; cdr3_aa: CASSPAGPNYGYTF; cdr3_nt: TGTGCCAGCAGTCCCGCGGGACCTAACTATGGCTACACCTTC
clone_size: NA; v_call: TRBV12-5; j_call: TRBJ2-3; d_call: NA; cdr3_aa: CASGLVRSSGVTDTQYF; cdr3_nt: TGTGCTAGTGGTTTGGTACGCTCTTCAGGGGTCACAGATACGCAGTATTTT
clone_size: NA; v_call: TRBV19; j_call: TRBJ1-1; d_call: NA; cdr3_aa: CASTLGLFNTEAFF; cdr3_nt: TGTGCCAGTACCCTGGGACTTTTTAACACTGAAGCTTTCTTT
clone_size: NA; v_call: TRBV6-6; j_call: TRBJ2-1; d_call: NA; cdr3_aa: CASTSGASSYNEQFF; cdr3_nt: TGTGCCAGCACGTCAGGGGCAAGCTCCTACAATGAGCAGTTCTTC